This TCR beta chain was captured by sequencing in a study of blood T cell repertoires in COVID-19. Looked up from germline, CDR1 is LNHDA and CDR2 is SQIVND (reference sequence). J lost 2 bases, V lost 4 bases, and 7 bases had no gene match. CDR3 length equals 15 residues. The data were produced by immunoSEQ multiplex PCR, yet TCRdb's version contains in-frame clones alone and is incomplete. The sample includes more than 250,000 clones, approximately 84% of them seen just once. Sequenced material: PBMCs or T cells enriched from blood (not recorded which). This TCR came from a woman in her late teens or twenties who had recovered from COVID-19. The gene calls are TRBV19 and TRBJ2-5; 7 bases match TRBD1. The CDR3 DNA reads TGTGCCAGTAGTAGAGATCGGGACAGTCAAGAGACCCAGTACTTC. Amino acids: CASSRDRDSQETQYF.